Below, one T cell receptor beta chain is given with its context. The sample is drawn from a study of sequential checkpoint blockade in melanoma. The CDR3 spans 12 residues. Germline V gene data show CDR1 as SGHRS and CDR2 as YFSETQ. V shed 4 bases and J shed 7 bases, with 11 bases lying between them. Treatment meaning: randomized to nivolumab then ipilimumab (arm A) or the reverse (arm B). Patients had received no earlier DNA-damaging chemotherapy. Live CD3+CD8+ CD19− CD56− cells were sorted from PBMCs. Profiled with immunoSEQ multiplex PCR; TCRdb holds only in-frame clones, not every one. The sample lists 15,000 to 20,000 clones, around two thirds occurring once.

The sequencing used CD8+ T cells sorted from blood (inferred from file names), collected from a patient given nivolumab and ipilimumab in sequence. The chain carries TRBV5-1 and TRBJ1-1; D is perhaps TRBD1 (5 bases). The clonotype comes from a human donor with melanoma. The CDR3 DNA sequence: TGCGCCAGCAGCCTGGAGGGGTATGAAGCTTTCTTT. Encoded protein: CASSLEGYEAFF.